This T cell receptor (beta chain) was recovered during a study of T cell responses to AZD1222 COVID-19 vaccine. The CDR3 extends over 13 amino acids. CDR1 is MGHDK and CDR2 is SYGVNS in the germline V gene. Trimming removed 5 bases at V and 3 bases at J, with 10 bases between. Only in-frame clones appear in the TCRdb table, and some are missing; sequencing was by immunoSEQ multiplex PCR. The sample shows 84,000 or so clones, roughly 89% of them seen only once. Study findings and constraints: Per reports, nearly half of all spike-specific TCRs target regions that are unmutated in variants. Just a handful of AZD1222 recipients tested seropositive at baseline. Clonal diversity was possibly underestimated, and the donors were mostly white British, with more females.

Points on this clone: Antigen: not known.

The chain links TRBV25-1 to TRBJ2-5; no definite D call. The source material was peripheral blood, sampled on day 0 of AZD1222 vaccination. The clonotype originates from an adult in good health. CDR3 in DNA: TGTGCCAGCAGTACATGGGCAGAAGAGACCCAGTACTTC. Residues: CASSTWAEETQYF.